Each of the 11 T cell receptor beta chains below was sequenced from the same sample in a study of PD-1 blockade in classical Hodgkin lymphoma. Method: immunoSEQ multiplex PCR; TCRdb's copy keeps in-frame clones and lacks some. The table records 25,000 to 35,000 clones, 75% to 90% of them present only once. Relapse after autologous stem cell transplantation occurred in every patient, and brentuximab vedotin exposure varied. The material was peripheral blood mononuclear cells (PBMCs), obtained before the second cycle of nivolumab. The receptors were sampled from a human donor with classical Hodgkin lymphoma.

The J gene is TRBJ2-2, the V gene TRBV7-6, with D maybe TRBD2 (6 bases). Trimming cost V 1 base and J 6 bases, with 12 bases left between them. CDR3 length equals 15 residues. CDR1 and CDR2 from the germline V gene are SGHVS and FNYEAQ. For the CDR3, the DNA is TGTGCCAGCAGCTTAGGGAGGGCGGGACCCGGGGAGCTGTTTTTT. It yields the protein CASSLGRAGPGELFF.

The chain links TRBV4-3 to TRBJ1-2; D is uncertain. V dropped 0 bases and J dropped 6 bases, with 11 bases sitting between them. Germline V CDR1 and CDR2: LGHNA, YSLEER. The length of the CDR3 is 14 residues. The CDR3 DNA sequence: TGCGCCAGCAGCCAAGACGCCCTTCCAGATGGCTACACCTTC. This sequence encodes CASSQDALPDGYTF.

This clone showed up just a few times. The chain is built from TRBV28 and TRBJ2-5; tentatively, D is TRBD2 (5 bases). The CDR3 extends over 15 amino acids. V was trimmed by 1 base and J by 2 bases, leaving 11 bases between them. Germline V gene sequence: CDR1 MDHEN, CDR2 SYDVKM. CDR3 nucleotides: TGTGCCAGCAGTTTATCGGGCGGGCCTCAAGAGACCCAGTACTTC. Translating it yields CASSLSGGPQETQYF.

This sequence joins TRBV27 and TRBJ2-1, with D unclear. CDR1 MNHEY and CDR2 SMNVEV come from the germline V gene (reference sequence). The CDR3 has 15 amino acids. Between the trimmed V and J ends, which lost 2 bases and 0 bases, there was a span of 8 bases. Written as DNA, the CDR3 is TGTGCCAGCAGTTTAGAACACCTCTCCTACAATGAGCAGTTCTTC. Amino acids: CASSLEHLSYNEQFF.

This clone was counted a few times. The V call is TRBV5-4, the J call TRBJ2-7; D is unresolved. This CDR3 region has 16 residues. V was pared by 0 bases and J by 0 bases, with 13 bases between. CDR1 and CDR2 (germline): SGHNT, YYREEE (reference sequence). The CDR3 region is CASSLAEMGSSYEQYV. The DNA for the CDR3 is TGTGCCAGCAGCTTGGCTGAAATGGGTAGCTCCTACGAGCAGTACGTC.

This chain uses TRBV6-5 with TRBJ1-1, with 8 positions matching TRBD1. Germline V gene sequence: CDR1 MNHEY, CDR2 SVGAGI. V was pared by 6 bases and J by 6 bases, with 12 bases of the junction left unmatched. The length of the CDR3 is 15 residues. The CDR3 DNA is TGTGCCAGCAGGCCAACTTATACAGGGGGATCTGAAGCTTTCTTT. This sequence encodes CASRPTYTGGSEAFF.

CDR3 bases: TGTGCCAGCAGCTTATGGGGGACGGGATTCAATCAGCCCCAGCATTTT. The encoded protein is CASSLWGTGFNQPQHF. The chain links TRBV7-2 to TRBJ1-5, with D possibly matching TRBD1 (5 bases). CDR3 length equals 16 residues. Between the trimmed V and J ends, which lost 2 bases and 3 bases, there was a span of 14 bases. Looked up from germline, CDR1 is SGHTA and CDR2 is FQGNSA. Combining the CDR3 with reference TRBV7-2 and TRBJ1-5 gives the whole variable domain GAGVSQSPSNKVTEKGKDVELRCDPISGHTALYWYRQSLGQGLEFLIYFQGNSAPDKSGLPSDRFSAERTGGSVSTLTIQRTQQEDSAVYLCASSLWGTGFNQPQHFGDGTRLSIL.

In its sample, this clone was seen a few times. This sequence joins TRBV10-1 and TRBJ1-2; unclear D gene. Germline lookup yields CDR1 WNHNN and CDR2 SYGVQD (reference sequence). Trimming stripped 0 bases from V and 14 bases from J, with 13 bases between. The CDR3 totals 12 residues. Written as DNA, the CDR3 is TGCGCCAGCAGTGAGTCTGGCCGGCAACCGACCTTC. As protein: CASSESGRQPTF.

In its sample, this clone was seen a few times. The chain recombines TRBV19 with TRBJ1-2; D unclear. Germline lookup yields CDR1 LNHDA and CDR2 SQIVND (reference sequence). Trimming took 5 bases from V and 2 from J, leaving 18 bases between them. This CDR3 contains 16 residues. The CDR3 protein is CASSALVPDSNYGYTF. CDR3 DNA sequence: TGTGCCAGTAGTGCCCTCGTCCCAGACTCGAACTATGGCTACACCTTC.

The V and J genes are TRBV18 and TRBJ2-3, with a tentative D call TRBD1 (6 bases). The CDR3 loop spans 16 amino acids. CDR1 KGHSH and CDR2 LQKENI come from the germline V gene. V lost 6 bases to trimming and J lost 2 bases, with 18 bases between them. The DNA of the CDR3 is TGTGCCAGCTCGGCACCTACAGGGATGGTCACAGATACGCAGTATTTT. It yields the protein CASSAPTGMVTDTQYF.

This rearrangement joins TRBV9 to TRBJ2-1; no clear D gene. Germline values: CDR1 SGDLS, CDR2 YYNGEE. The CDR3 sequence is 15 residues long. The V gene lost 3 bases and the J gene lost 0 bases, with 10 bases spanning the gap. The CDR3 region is CASSADASSYNEQFF. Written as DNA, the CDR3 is TGTGCCAGCAGCGCTGACGCAAGCTCCTACAATGAGCAGTTCTTC. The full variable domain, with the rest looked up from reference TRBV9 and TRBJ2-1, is DSGVTQTPKHLITATGQRVTLRCSPRSGDLSVYWYQQSLDQGLQFLIQYYNGEERAKGNILERFSAQQFPDLHSELNLSSLELGDSALYFCASSADASSYNEQFFGPGTRLTVL.